Below are 5 T cell receptor beta chains sequenced from a single sample in a study of T cell responses to AZD1222 COVID-19 vaccine. The data were produced by immunoSEQ multiplex PCR, yet TCRdb's version contains in-frame clones alone and is incomplete. The sample lists over 110,000 clones, around nine tenths occurring once. The sequences come from peripheral blood, collected on day 0 of AZD1222 vaccination. These receptors were obtained from an adult in good health.

The chain couples TRBV4-1 to TRBJ1-3; no reliable D call. The germline V gene encodes CDR1 MGHRA and CDR2 YSYEKL. The ends were cut back, 1 base at V and 0 bases at J, with 7 bases in the middle. The length of the CDR3 is 15 residues. CDR3 bases: TGCGCCAGCAGCCAAGGAGCCCCCTCTGGAAACACCATATATTTT. It specifies CASSQGAPSGNTIYF.

The V and J genes are TRBV5-1 and TRBJ2-1; D tentatively reads TRBD1 or TRBD2 (6 bases each). Trimming removed 4 bases from V and 5 bases from J, with 22 bases in between. CDR1 and CDR2 (germline): SGHRS, YFSETQ. The CDR3 has 17 residues. The CDR3 sequence: CASSHFWGAPSHNEQFF. The CDR3 bases are TGCGCCAGCAGCCACTTTTGGGGGGCCCCGTCCCACAATGAGCAGTTCTTC.

The genes are TRBV9 and TRBJ2-1, with TRBD2 matching over 7 bases. The CDR3 contains 14 residues. After removal of 0 bases from V and 5 bases from J, the junction contained 2 bases not matched to a gene. Germline V gene lookup returns CDR1 SGDLS and CDR2 YYNGEE. The CDR3 is CASSVGLANNEQFF. CDR3 in DNA: TGTGCCAGCAGCGTAGGACTAGCCAACAATGAGCAGTTCTTC.

This clone was seen a handful of times. The V gene is TRBV14, the J gene TRBJ2-1; 9 bases agree with TRBD2. The CDR3 is 17 residues long. Germline V gene data show CDR1 as SGHDN and CDR2 as FVKESK. V shed 4 bases, J shed 6 bases, and the junction held 13 bases outside the gene matches. The CDR3 nucleotides read TGTGCCAGCAGCCCGATCATCGGCGGGAGGGTGGCCAATGAGCAGTTCTTC. Encoded protein: CASSPIIGGRVANEQFF. The full variable domain, its missing parts supplied by reference TRBV14 and TRBJ2-1, is EAGVTQFPSHSVIEKGQTVTLRCDPISGHDNLYWYRRVMGKEIKFLLHFVKESKQDESGMPNNRFLAERTGGTYSTLKVQPAELEDSGVYFCASSPIIGGRVANEQFFGPGTRLTVL.

The CDR3 nucleotides read TGTGCCAGCAGCCCGGCCGGGACAGGGGCCTACGAGCAGTACTTC. It translates to CASSPAGTGAYEQYF. This chain links TRBV28 with TRBJ2-7; 10 bases line up with TRBD1. Germline CDR1 is MDHEN and CDR2 is SYDVKM. V was clipped by 6 bases and J by 2 bases; unmatched bases: 7. The CDR3 is 15 residues long.